This record concerns one TCR beta chain sequence. The target antigen is unknown. The sample originates from a study of cytomegalovirus exposure and HLA in healthy donors. Study results and caveats: Sequences of the TCR beta chain were said to predict the HLA-A and HLA-B alleles of most subjects accurately. The authors assumed roughly uniform sequencing depth across donors for presence/absence analyses.

Use of 60 Vbeta and 13 Jbeta primers characterized the PCR. Produced via immunoSEQ multiplex PCR; TCRdb's table is partial and in-frame only. The table includes roughly 140,000 clones, 64% detected once. From germline, CDR1 is SGHRS and CDR2 YFSETQ. The CDR3 extends over 15 amino acids. V lost 0 bases to trimming and J lost 4 bases, with 13 bases between them. Source material: PBMCs. The clonotype originates from a woman aged 25 to 39 in good health and CMV-seropositive. The rearrangement joins TRBV5-1 to TRBJ1-2; the D is unclear. CDR3 loop: CASSLDGGFTYGYTF. As DNA, the CDR3 is TGCGCCAGCAGCTTGGACGGCGGGTTTACCTATGGCTACACCTTC.